The 20 T cell receptor beta chains in this list originate from one sample, sequenced in a study of response to subunit inactivated influenza vaccine (dated by TCRdb to about 2018). The method was RT-PCR. The instrument given in TCRdb is Illumina HiSeq 2500. Clones were called with MiXCR by TCRdb after fastp trimmed the public reads at Q25, and only in-frame beta chains were retained. Every distinct CDR3 protein forms one entry, paired with its most common genes and DNA. Across this sample there are about 580,000 distinct CDR3 sequences, with 14% seen only once. The ten largest clonotypes hold around 10% of the sample. Source: PBMCs from blood, taken less than 13 days after vaccination. The origin of the receptors is a man aged 50 or older who received an inactivated influenza vaccine. Donor details come from another sample of the same person, matched by shared clones.

Remarks on this clonotype: One end of the junction is discordant with germline, which a read error may explain. This chain connects TRBV20-1 to TRBJ2-3; D might be TRBD2 (6 bases). Per the germline V gene, CDR1 is DFQATT and CDR2 is SNEGSKA (reference sequence). This CDR3 region has 17 residues. CDR3 nucleotide sequence: TGCTGTGCTAGAGATCGGGTTAGACTAGTTCTTGAGGATACGCAGTATTTT. Translation gives CCARDRVRLVLEDTQYF.

This clonotype was recorded a few times. The V call is TRBV20-1, the J call TRBJ2-1; TRBD2 matches 7 bases. V shed 4 bases and J 10 bases; nucleotides not matched to a gene: 10. The V gene's germline CDR1 is DFQATT and CDR2 SNEGSKA (reference sequence). The CDR3 spans 13 residues. The CDR3 region has the DNA TGCAGTGCTATGGGGGAGGGCCGGGGGGAGCAGTTCTTC. Translated, it gives CSAMGEGRGEQFF.

This rearrangement joins TRBV20-1 to TRBJ2-7; D is unclear. The germline CDR1 and CDR2 sequences are DFQATT and SNEGSKA (reference sequence). Trimming shortened V by 3 bases and J by 0 bases, and 9 bases separated the two germline ends. CDR3 length equals 13 residues. This CDR3 is CSASRPNSYEQYF. CDR3 bases: TGCAGTGCTAGTCGGCCGAACTCCTACGAGCAGTACTTC.

The V and J genes are TRBV25-1 and TRBJ2-2; the D gene could be TRBD1 or TRBD2 (5 bases each). Between the trimmed V and J ends, which lost 10 bases and 6 bases, there was a span of 15 bases. Germline V gives CDR1 MGHDK, CDR2 SYGVNS. CDR3 length: 13 residues. CDR3 sequence: CATGSGGAGELFF. CDR3 DNA: TGTGCCACCGGATCTGGGGGAGCCGGGGAGCTGTTTTTT.

This clonotype turned up a few times. This chain uses TRBV11-2 with TRBJ1-5, with a possible D match to TRBD1 (5 bases). Germline V gene lookup returns CDR1 SGHAT and CDR2 FQNNGV. This CDR3 comprises 14 residues. V was cut by 1 base and J by 7 bases, with 11 bases left in between. CDR3 DNA sequence: TGTGCCAGCAGCTTAGGCAGGTCAGGGCAGCCCCAGCATTTT. Protein: CASSLGRSGQPQHF.

This clonotype showed up just a few times. The chain combines TRBV11-2 with TRBJ2-5; 7 bases line up with TRBD1. The germline gives CDR1 SGHAT, CDR2 FQNNGV. V shed 1 base and J 3 bases; nucleotides not matched to a gene: 5. This CDR3 spans 15 amino acids. CDR3 sequence: CASSLVYGTEETQYF. In DNA, the CDR3 is TGTGCCAGCAGCTTAGTCTACGGGACAGAAGAGACCCAGTACTTC.

This clonotype has more than one count but fewer than ten. This chain joins TRBV29-1 and TRBJ2-1; 9 bases line up with TRBD2. Per germline, CDR1 SQVTM and CDR2 ANQGSEA. Trimming cost V 2 bases and J 0 bases; bases outside gene matches: 2. This CDR3 is built from 15 residues. The CDR3: CSVELAGLSYNEQFF. The DNA for the CDR3 is TGCAGCGTTGAACTAGCGGGGCTCTCCTACAATGAGCAGTTCTTC.

This clonotype was counted between two and nine times. The genes are TRBV11-2 and TRBJ1-3; D is ambiguous. CDR1 and CDR2 from the germline V gene are SGHAT and FQNNGV. Between the trimmed V and J ends, which lost 7 bases and 3 bases, there was a span of 19 bases. CDR3 length: 16 residues. The CDR3, as DNA: TGTGCCAGCAAGGGAGGAGGGCCCCTCGGTGGAAACACCATATATTTT. This translates into CASKGGGPLGGNTIYF. Full variable domain (rest looked up from reference TRBV11-2 and TRBJ1-3): EAGVAQSPRYKIIEKRQSVAFWCNPISGHATLYWYQQILGQGPKLLIQFQNNGVVDDSQLPKDRFSAERLKGVDSTLKIQPAKLEDSAVYLCASKGGGPLGGNTIYFGEGSWLTVV.

This clonotype was counted a few times. This chain links TRBV7-2 with TRBJ2-5; no firm D call. Germline lookup yields CDR1 SGHTA and CDR2 FQGNSA. V was pared by 5 bases and J by 5 bases, with 6 bases between. The CDR3 sequence is 11 residues long. DNA for the CDR3: TGTGCCAGCAGCAGGTGGGAGACCCAGTACTTC. Its translation is CASSRWETQYF.

The sample holds a few counts of this clonotype. J is TRBJ2-1 and V is TRBV4-3; 14 bases match TRBD2. The V and J ends lost 0 bases and 9 bases, in that order; junction bases with no gene match: 7. The germline gives CDR1 LGHNA, CDR2 YSLEER. The CDR3 is made up of 17 amino acids. CDR3 in amino acids: CASSQDTGTSGSSEQFF. CDR3 DNA: TGCGCCAGCAGCCAAGATACCGGGACTAGCGGGAGTAGTGAGCAGTTCTTC.

The chain recombines TRBV5-1 with TRBJ1-1, with D unresolved. V lost 4 bases and J lost 1, with 14 bases in between. This CDR3 comprises 15 residues. Looked up from germline, CDR1 is SGHRS and CDR2 is YFSETQ. The CDR3 sequence: CASSPFEVPNTEAFF. In nucleotides, the CDR3 is TGCGCCAGCAGCCCTTTTGAGGTCCCGAACACTGAAGCTTTCTTT.

The sample holds many counts of this clonotype. The V and J genes are TRBV12-3 or TRBV12-4 and TRBJ2-7, with D maybe TRBD2 (6 bases). CDR3 size: 13 residues. Trimming stripped 8 bases from V and 2 bases from J, with 13 bases between. The CDR3 protein is CASGGTGTYEQYF. As DNA, the CDR3 is TGTGCCAGCGGAGGGACGGGAACCTACGAGCAGTACTTC.

J is TRBJ2-7 and V is TRBV2; 8 bases fit TRBD1. Germline V lookup: CDR1 SNHLY, CDR2 FYNNEI. The CDR3 runs to 16 residues. V lost 4 bases to trimming and J lost 3 bases; unmatched junction nucleotides: 11. CDR3 nucleotide sequence: TGTGCCAGCAGTGTAGGGGTAGGACAGGGACACTACGAGCAGTACTTC. Its translation is CASSVGVGQGHYEQYF.

About this clonotype itself: The junction differs from germline at one of its ends, possibly a read error. The V gene is TRBV14, the J gene TRBJ2-7, with D uncertain. The CDR3 is 12 residues long. Germline V gene sequence: CDR1 SGHDN, CDR2 FVKESK. Here the CDR3 reads CASSQGFYEQHF. The DNA for the CDR3 is TGTGCCAGCAGCCAGGGATTCTACGAGCAGCACTTC.

In this sample, this clonotype turned up many times. The rearrangement uses TRBV7-2 and TRBJ2-4; D gene unclear. Germline CDR1 SGHTA, CDR2 FQGNSA. CDR3 size: 14 residues. Trimming took 1 base from V and 12 from J, leaving 16 bases between them. CDR3 nucleotides: TGTGCCAGCAGCTTAGATGGTCGGACCCCCAATCAGTACTTC. Protein: CASSLDGRTPNQYF.

On this clonotype: One end of the junction is discordant with germline, which a read error may explain. The gene calls are TRBV5-1 and TRBJ1-1; perhaps TRBD1 as D (6 bases). This CDR3 has 14 amino acids. The germline gives CDR1 SGHRS, CDR2 YFSETQ. The CDR3 reads CASSAGQLWTEAFF. The DNA of the CDR3 is TGCGCTAGCAGCGCAGGACAGCTTTGGACTGAAGCTTTCTTT. The whole variable domain, remainder taken from reference TRBV5-1 and TRBJ1-1, is KAGVTQTPRYLIKTRGQQVTLSCSPISGHRSVSWYQQTPGQGLQFLFEYFSETQRNKGNFPGRFSGRQFSNSRSEMNVSTLELGDSALYLCASSAGQLWTEAFFGQGTRLTVV.

The rearrangement joins TRBV3-1 to TRBJ1-2, with unresolved D. The CDR3 is 14 residues long. V was pared by 1 base and J by 3 bases, with 9 bases between. The germline CDR1 and CDR2 sequences are LGHDT and YNNKEL (reference sequence). The chain's CDR3 is CASSQVGTHYGYTF. The CDR3 DNA is TGTGCCAGCAGCCAAGTGGGCACCCACTATGGCTACACCTTC. The entire variable domain, with the rest obtained from reference TRBV3-1 and TRBJ1-2, is as follows: DTAVSQTPKYLVTQMGNDKSIKCEQNLGHDTMYWYKQDSKKFLKIMFSYNNKELIINETVPNRFSPKSPDKAHLNLHINSLELGDSAVYFCASSQVGTHYGYTFGSGTRLTVV.

The rearrangement uses TRBV4-1 and TRBJ2-2, with D unclear. Germline-derived CDR1 and CDR2 are MGHRA and YSYEKL. Trimming cost V 4 bases and J 5 bases, with 17 bases left between them. The CDR3 is made up of 16 amino acids. The CDR3 DNA reads as TGCGCCAGCAGCCCAACCCGGTCGCGGTCGACCGGGGAGCTGTTTTTT. Protein: CASSPTRSRSTGELFF.

This clonotype occurred many times. This chain connects TRBV28 to TRBJ2-3, with D possibly TRBD2 on 6 matching bases. CDR1 is MDHEN and CDR2 is SYDVKM in the germline V gene. The CDR3 totals 12 residues. V was pared by 8 bases and J by 5 bases, with 11 bases between. The CDR3 DNA is TGTGCCAGCCGACGGGGAGGAGATACGCAGTATTTT. This codes for CASRRGGDTQYF.

This chain links TRBV6-2 or TRBV6-3 with TRBJ2-1; 7 bases fit TRBD2. Germline V gene lookup returns CDR1 MNHEY and CDR2 SVGEGT. V lost 2 bases, J lost 5 bases, and 9 bases stayed unmatched. This CDR3 has 16 amino acids. Here the CDR3 DNA reads TGTGCCAGCAGTTACCGGGGGGACTACAATGACAATGAGCAGTTCTTC. Translated, it gives CASSYRGDYNDNEQFF.